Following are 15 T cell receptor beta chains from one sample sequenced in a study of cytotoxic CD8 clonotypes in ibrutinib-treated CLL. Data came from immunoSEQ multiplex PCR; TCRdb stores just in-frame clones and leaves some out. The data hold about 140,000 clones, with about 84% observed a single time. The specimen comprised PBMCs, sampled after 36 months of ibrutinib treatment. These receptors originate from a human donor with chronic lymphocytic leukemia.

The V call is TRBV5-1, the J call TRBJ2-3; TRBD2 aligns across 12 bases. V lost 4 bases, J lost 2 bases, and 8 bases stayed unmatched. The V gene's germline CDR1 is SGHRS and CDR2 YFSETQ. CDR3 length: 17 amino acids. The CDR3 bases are TGCGCCAGCAGCACGGGACTAGCGGGCGTAATCACAGATACGCAGTATTTT. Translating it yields CASSTGLAGVITDTQYF.

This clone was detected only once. In DNA form, the CDR3 reads TGTGCCAGCTCATCTTCAGATACCGAGCAGTACTTC. It is translated as CASSSSDTEQYF. V is TRBV18 and J is TRBJ2-7; D remains unclear. The CDR3 is 12 amino acids. From germline, CDR1 is KGHSH and CDR2 LQKENI. The germline V and J ends were trimmed by 5 bases and 6 bases, with 11 bases remaining between them.

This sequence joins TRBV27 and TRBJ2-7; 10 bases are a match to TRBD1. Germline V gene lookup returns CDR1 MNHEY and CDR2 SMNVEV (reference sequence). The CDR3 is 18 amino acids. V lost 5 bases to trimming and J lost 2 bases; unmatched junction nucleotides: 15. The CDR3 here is CASSVTGGFVSAPYEQYF. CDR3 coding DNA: TGTGCCAGCAGTGTGACAGGGGGCTTTGTCTCGGCGCCCTACGAGCAGTACTTC.

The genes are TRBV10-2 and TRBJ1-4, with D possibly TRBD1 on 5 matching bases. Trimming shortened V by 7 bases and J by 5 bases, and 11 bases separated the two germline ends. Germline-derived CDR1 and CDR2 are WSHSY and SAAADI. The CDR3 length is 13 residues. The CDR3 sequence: CASTRDGNEKLFF. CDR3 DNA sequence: TGCGCCAGCACCAGGGACGGAAATGAAAAACTGTTTTTT.

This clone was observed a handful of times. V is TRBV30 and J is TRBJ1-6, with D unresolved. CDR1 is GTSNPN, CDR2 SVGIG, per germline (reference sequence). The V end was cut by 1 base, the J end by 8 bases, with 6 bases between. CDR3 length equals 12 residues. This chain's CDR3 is CAWSDQYSPLHF. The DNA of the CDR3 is TGTGCCTGGAGTGACCAGTATTCACCCCTCCACTTT.

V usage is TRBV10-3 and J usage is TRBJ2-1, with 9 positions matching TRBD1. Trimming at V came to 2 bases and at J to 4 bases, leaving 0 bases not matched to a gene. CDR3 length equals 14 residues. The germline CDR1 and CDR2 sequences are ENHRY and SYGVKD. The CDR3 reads CAISEGQGYNEQFF. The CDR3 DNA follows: TGTGCCATCAGTGAGGGACAGGGGTACAATGAGCAGTTCTTC.

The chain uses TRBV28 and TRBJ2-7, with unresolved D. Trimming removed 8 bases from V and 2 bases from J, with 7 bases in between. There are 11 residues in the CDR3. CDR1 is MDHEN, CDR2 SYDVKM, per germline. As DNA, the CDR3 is TGTGCCAGCTACGATGCCTACGAGCAGTACTTC. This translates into CASYDAYEQYF. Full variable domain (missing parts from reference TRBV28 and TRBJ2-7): DVKVTQSSRYLVKRTGEKVFLECVQDMDHENMFWYRQDPGLGLRLIYFSYDVKMKEKGDIPEGYSVSREKKERFSLILESASTNQTSMYLCASYDAYEQYFGPGTRLTVT.

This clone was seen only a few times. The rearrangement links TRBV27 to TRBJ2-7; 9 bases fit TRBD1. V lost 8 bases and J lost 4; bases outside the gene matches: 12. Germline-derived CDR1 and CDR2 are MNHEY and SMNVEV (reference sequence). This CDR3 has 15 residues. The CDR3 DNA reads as TGTGCCAGCTCCCATGGGGACAGGGTATTATACGAGCAGTACTTC. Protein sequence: CASSHGDRVLYEQYF.

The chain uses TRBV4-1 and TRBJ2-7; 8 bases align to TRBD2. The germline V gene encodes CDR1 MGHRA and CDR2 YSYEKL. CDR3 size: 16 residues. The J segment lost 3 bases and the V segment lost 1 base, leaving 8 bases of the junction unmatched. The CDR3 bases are TGCGCCAGCAGCCAAGCCCCAGCGGGGGATTACTACGAGCAGTACTTC. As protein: CASSQAPAGDYYEQYF.

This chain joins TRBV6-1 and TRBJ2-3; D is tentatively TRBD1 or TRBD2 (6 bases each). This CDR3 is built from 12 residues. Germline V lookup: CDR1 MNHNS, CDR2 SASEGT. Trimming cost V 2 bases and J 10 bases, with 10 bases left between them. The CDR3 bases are TGTGCCAGCAGTGAAATCGGGGGCCCGCAGTATTTT. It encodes CASSEIGGPQYF.

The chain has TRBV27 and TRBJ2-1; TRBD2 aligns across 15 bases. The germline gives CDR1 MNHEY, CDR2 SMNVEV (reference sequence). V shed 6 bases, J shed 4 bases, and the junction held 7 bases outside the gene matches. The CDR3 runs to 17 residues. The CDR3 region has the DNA TGTGCCAGCAGCGGACTAGCGGGGGGGCGGGAATACAATGAGCAGTTCTTC. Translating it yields CASSGLAGGREYNEQFF.

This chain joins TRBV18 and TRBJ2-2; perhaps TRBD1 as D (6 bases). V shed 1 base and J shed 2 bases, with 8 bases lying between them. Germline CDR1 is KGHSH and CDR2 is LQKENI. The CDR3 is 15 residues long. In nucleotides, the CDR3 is TGTGCCAGCTCACCACGGACAGAAAACACCGGGGAGCTGTTTTTT. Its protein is CASSPRTENTGELFF.

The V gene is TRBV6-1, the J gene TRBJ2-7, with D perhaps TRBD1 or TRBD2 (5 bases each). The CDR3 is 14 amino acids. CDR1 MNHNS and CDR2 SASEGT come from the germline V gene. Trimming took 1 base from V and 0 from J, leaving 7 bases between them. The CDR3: CASSEGGTSYEQYF. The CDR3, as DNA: TGTGCCAGCAGTGAAGGAGGGACCTCCTACGAGCAGTACTTC.

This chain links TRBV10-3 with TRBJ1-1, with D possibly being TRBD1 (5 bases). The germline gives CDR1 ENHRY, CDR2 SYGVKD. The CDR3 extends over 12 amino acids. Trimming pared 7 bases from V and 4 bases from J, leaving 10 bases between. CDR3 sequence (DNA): TGTGCCATCACACGGGGCGGCACTGAAGCTTTCTTT. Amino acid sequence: CAITRGGTEAFF.

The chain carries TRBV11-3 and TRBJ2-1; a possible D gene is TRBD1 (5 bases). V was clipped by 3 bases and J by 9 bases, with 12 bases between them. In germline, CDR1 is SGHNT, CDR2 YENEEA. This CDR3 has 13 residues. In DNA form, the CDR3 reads TGTGCCAGCAGCTTTTCAGGGTTCGGTGAGCAGTTCTTC. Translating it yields CASSFSGFGEQFF.